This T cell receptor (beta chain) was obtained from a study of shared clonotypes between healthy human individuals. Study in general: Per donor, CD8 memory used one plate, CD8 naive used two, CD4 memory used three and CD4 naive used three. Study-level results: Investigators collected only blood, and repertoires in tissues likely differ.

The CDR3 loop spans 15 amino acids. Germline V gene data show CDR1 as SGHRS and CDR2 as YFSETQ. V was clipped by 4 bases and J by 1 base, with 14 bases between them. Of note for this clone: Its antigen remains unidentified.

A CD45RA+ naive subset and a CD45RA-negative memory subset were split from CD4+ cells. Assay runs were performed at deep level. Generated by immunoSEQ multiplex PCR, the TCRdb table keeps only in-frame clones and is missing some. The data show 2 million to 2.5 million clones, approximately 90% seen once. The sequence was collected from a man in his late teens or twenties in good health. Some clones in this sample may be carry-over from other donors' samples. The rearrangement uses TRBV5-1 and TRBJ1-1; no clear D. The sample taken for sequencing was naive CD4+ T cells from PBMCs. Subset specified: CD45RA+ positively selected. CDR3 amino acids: CASSLNTEPNTEAFF. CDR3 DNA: TGCGCCAGCAGCCTAAATACGGAGCCGAACACTGAAGCTTTCTTT.